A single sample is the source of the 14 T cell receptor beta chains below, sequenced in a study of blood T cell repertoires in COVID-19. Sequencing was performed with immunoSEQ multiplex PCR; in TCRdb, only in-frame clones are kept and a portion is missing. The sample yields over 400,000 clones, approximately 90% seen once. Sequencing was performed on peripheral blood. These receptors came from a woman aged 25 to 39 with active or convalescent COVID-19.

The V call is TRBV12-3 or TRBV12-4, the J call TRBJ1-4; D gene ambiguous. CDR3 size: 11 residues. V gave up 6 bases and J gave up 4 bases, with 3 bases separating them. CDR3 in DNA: TGTGCCAGCAGCCTTAATGAAAAACTGTTTTTT. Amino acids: CASSLNEKLFF.

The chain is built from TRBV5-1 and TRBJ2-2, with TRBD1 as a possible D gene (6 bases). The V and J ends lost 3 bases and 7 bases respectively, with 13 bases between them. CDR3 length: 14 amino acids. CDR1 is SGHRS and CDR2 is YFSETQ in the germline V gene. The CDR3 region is CASSWGHQDGELFF. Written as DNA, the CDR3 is TGCGCCAGCAGCTGGGGACACCAGGACGGGGAGCTGTTTTTT.

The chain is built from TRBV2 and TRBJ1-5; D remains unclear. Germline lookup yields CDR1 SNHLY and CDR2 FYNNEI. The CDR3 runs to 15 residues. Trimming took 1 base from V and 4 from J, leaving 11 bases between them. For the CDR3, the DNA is TGTGCCAGCAGTGAAGAAGGCGGGGATAATCAGCCCCAGCATTTT. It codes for CASSEEGGDNQPQHF.

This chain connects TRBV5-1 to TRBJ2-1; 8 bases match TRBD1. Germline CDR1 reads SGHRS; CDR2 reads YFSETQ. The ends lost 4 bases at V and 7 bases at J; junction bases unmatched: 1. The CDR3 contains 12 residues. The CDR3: CASSRQGNEQFF. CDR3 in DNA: TGCGCCAGCAGCCGACAGGGGAATGAGCAGTTCTTC.

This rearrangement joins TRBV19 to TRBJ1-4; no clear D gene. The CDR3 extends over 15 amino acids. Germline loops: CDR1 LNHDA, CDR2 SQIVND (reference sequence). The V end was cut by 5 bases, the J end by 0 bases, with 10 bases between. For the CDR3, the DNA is TGTGCCAGTAGTTCCCCGGGGACAACTAATGAAAAACTGTTTTTT. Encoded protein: CASSSPGTTNEKLFF.

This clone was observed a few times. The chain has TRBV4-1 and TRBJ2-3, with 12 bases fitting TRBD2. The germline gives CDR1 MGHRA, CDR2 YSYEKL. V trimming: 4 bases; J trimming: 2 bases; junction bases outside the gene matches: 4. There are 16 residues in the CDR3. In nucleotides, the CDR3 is TGCGCCAGCAGCCCCCGACTAGCGGGGGCCACAGATACGCAGTATTTT. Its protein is CASSPRLAGATDTQYF.

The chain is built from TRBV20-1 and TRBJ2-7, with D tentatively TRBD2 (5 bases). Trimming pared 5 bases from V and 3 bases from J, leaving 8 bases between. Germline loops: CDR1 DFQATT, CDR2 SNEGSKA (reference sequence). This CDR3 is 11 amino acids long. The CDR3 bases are TGCAGTGCTGAGCGGAGCTACGAGCAGTACTTC. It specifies CSAERSYEQYF.

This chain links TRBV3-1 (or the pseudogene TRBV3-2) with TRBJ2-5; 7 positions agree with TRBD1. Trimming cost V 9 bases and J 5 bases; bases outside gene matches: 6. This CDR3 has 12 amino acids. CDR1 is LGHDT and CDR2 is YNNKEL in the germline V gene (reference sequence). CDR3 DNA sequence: TGTGCCAGTACAGGGGCAGGGGAGACCCAGTACTTC. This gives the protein CASTGAGETQYF.

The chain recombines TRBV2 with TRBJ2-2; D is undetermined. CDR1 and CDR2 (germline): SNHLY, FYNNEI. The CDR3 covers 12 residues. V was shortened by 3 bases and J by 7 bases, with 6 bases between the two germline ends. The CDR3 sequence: CASSDRVGELFF. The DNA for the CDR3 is TGTGCCAGCAGTGATCGAGTCGGGGAGCTGTTTTTT.

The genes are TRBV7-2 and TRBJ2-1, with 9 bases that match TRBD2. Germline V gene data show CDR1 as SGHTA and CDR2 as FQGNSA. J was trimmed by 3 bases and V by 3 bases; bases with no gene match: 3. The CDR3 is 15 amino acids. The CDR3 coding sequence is TGTGCCAGCAGCTTCACAGCGGGAGGCTACAATGAGCAGTTCTTC. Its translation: CASSFTAGGYNEQFF.

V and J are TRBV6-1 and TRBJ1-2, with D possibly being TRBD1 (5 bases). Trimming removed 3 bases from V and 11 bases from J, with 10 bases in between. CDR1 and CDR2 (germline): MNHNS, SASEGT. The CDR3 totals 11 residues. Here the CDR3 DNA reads TGTGCCAGCAGTGACAGGGTTGGGTACACCTTC. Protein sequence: CASSDRVGYTF.

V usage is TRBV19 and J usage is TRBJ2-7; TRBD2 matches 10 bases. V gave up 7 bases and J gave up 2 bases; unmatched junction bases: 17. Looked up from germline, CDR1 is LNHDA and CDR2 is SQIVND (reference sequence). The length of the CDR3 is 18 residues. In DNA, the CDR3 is TGTGCCAGTATCCCCCACTTTCCCCCTAGCGGGAGTCCCTACGAGCAGTACTTC. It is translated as CASIPHFPPSGSPYEQYF.

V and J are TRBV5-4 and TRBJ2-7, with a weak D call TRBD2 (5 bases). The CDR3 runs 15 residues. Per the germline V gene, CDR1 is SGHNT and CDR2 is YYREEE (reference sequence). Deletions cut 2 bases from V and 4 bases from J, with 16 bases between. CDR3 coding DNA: TGTGCCAGCAGCTTTGGCCGCGGACCGGGGTACGAGCAGTACTTC. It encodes CASSFGRGPGYEQYF.

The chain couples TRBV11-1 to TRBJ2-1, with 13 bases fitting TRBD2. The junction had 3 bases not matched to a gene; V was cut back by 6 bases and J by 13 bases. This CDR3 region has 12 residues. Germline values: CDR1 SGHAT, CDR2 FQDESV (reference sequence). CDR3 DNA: TGTGCCAGCAGGAGACTAGCGGGGGGTCAGTTCTTC. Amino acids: CASRRLAGGQFF.